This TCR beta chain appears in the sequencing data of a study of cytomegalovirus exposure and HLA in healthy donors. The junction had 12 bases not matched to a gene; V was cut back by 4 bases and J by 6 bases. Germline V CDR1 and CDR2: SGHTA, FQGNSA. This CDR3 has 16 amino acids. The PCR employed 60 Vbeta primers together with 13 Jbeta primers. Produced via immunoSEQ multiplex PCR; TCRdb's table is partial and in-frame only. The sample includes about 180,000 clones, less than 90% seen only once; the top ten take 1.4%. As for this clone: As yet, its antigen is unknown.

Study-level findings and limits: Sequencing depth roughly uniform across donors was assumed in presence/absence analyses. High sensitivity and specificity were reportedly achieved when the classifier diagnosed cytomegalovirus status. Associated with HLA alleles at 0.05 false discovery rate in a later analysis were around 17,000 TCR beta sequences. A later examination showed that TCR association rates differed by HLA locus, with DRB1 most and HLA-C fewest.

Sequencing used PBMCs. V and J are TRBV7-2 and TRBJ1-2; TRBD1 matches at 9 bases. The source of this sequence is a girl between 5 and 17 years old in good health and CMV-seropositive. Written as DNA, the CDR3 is TGTGCCAGCAGCTCGCGGTGGGGGGACAGGGTTAATGGCTACACCTTC. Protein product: CASSSRWGDRVNGYTF.